The 25 T cell receptor beta chains below come from one sample, sequenced in a study of cytomegalovirus exposure and HLA in healthy donors. Use of 60 Vbeta and 13 Jbeta primers characterized the PCR. Profiled with immunoSEQ multiplex PCR; TCRdb holds only in-frame clones, not every one. The sample has around 64,000 clones, around 87% seen once. The sequenced sample was PBMCs. Source of these receptors: a young woman in good health and CMV-seropositive.

J is TRBJ1-2 and V is TRBV27, with TRBD1 identical over 7 bases. Germline-derived CDR1 and CDR2 are MNHEY and SMNVEV (reference sequence). V was pared by 6 bases and J by 7 bases, with 17 bases of the junction left unmatched. CDR3 size: 16 residues. DNA for the CDR3: TGTGCCAGCAGGATAATAGGACAGGCCGGTGGAGGTGGCTACACCTTC. Its protein is CASRIIGQAGGGGYTF.

This chain uses TRBV29-1 with TRBJ2-1, with 9 bases matching TRBD2. This CDR3 has 14 residues. Germline V gene sequence: CDR1 SQVTM, CDR2 ANQGSEA. The junction had 10 bases not matched to a gene; V was cut back by 4 bases and J by 9 bases. The CDR3 region is CSVVRGRARSEQFF. The CDR3 DNA follows: TGCAGCGTTGTCCGCGGGAGGGCCCGGAGTGAGCAGTTCTTC.

V gene TRBV6-6 combines with J gene TRBJ2-7, with 12 bases that match TRBD1. The CDR3 extends over 15 amino acids. Trimming cost V 6 bases and J 3 bases; bases outside gene matches: 6. Germline-derived CDR1 and CDR2 are MNHNY and SVGAGI (reference sequence). The CDR3 protein is CASRDGTGGGYEQYF. CDR3 nucleotide sequence: TGTGCCAGCAGGGACGGGACAGGGGGCGGCTACGAGCAGTACTTC.

This chain uses TRBV6-1 with TRBJ1-1; TRBD1 is a possible D gene (6 bases). V lost 4 bases to trimming and J lost 11 bases, with 11 bases between them. Germline V gene data show CDR1 as MNHNS and CDR2 as SASEGT. This CDR3 contains 11 residues. This CDR3 reads CASSVGTTAFF. CDR3 nucleotides: TGTGCCAGCAGTGTGGGGACAACGGCTTTCTTT.

This clone turned up a few times. The chain links TRBV15 to TRBJ1-3; D is unresolved. The germline gives CDR1 LNHNV, CDR2 YYDKDF (reference sequence). The CDR3 extends over 15 amino acids. Trimming took 4 bases from V and 2 from J, leaving 12 bases between them. In DNA form, the CDR3 reads TGTGCCACCAGCAAGGTTACCGGGGCTGGAAACACCATATATTTT. This gives the protein CATSKVTGAGNTIYF.

V gene TRBV5-1 combines with J gene TRBJ1-1; D uncertain. CDR1 is SGHRS and CDR2 is YFSETQ in the germline V gene. With 0 bases removed from V and 1 base from J, the gap between germline ends came to 7 bases. The CDR3 has 14 residues. The CDR3 sequence is CASSLGGGNTEAFF. The CDR3 nucleotides read TGCGCCAGCAGCTTGGGAGGCGGGAACACTGAAGCTTTCTTT.

DNA of the CDR3: TGCGCCAGCAGTCTTCCAGGCAGGGATGGCTACACCTTC. This encodes CASSLPGRDGYTF. The chain uses TRBV5-1 and TRBJ1-2; a possible D gene is TRBD1 (5 bases). The V end lost 5 bases, the J end lost 6 bases, and 14 bases lay between the germline ends. CDR1 and CDR2 (germline): SGHRS, YFSETQ. The CDR3 extends over 13 amino acids.

The chain uses TRBV7-3 and TRBJ2-3; D gene ambiguous. Trimming removed 5 bases at V and 6 bases at J, with 12 bases between. There are 13 residues in the CDR3. Germline V gene sequence: CDR1 SGHTA, CDR2 FQGTGA. The CDR3 sequence is CASSLGLEDTQYF. The CDR3 DNA sequence: TGTGCCAGCAGCCTCGGTCTAGAGGATACGCAGTATTTT.

V and J are TRBV19 and TRBJ1-1; TRBD1 aligns across 7 bases. The CDR3 covers 11 residues. Unmatched junction bases numbered 4, after V lost 7 bases and J lost 8 bases. Germline lookup yields CDR1 LNHDA and CDR2 SQIVND (reference sequence). In DNA form, the CDR3 reads TGTGCCAGTACCGACAGGGCCGAAGCTTTCTTT. Amino acids: CASTDRAEAFF.

This chain links TRBV2 with TRBJ1-1; no clear D gene. Trimming cost V 2 bases and J 0 bases, with 7 bases left between them. Per germline, CDR1 SNHLY and CDR2 FYNNEI. CDR3 length: 14 residues. The CDR3 loop is CASSERGVNTEAFF. CDR3 nucleotides: TGTGCCAGCAGTGAACGGGGAGTGAACACTGAAGCTTTCTTT.

The chain combines TRBV30 with TRBJ2-1, with 7 positions matching TRBD2. Germline-derived CDR1 and CDR2 are GTSNPN and SVGIG (reference sequence). V lost 0 bases and J lost 6; bases outside the gene matches: 14. This CDR3 has 17 residues. CDR3 loop: CAWSVLKGGWGVNEQFF. CDR3 in DNA: TGTGCCTGGAGTGTACTGAAGGGAGGGTGGGGTGTCAATGAGCAGTTCTTC.

The rearrangement uses TRBV30 and TRBJ2-7; a weak D match, TRBD1 (6 bases). The CDR3 has 13 amino acids. Germline CDR1 and CDR2: GTSNPN and SVGIG (reference sequence). V gave up 2 bases and J gave up 1 base, with 9 bases separating them. DNA for the CDR3: TGTGCCTGGAGTTGGGACATTTCCTACGAGCAGTACTTC. Its protein is CAWSWDISYEQYF.

The J gene is TRBJ1-5, the V gene TRBV6-1; D unresolved. CDR3 size: 16 residues. Trimming took 3 bases from V and 5 from J, leaving 17 bases between them. Germline CDR1 is MNHNS and CDR2 is SASEGT. CDR3 sequence reads: CASSDHAGRRDQPQHF. For the CDR3, the DNA is TGTGCCAGCAGTGACCATGCGGGCCGGAGGGATCAGCCCCAGCATTTT.

The chain couples TRBV11-2 to TRBJ2-1, with D perhaps matching TRBD1 (6 bases). CDR1 and CDR2 (germline): SGHAT, FQNNGV. The CDR3 contains 15 residues. Trimming pared 5 bases from V and 5 bases from J, leaving 16 bases between. CDR3: CASSPTGQWHNEQFF. DNA for the CDR3: TGTGCCAGCAGCCCTACAGGGCAATGGCACAATGAGCAGTTCTTC.

This chain links TRBV5-3 with TRBJ1-5; no clear D gene. TRBV5-3 is known as an ORF, though its function is uncertain. V was clipped by 0 bases and J by 0 bases, with 7 bases between them. The CDR3 is 15 residues long. CDR3 amino acids: CARSLVPYSNQPQHF. In DNA, the CDR3 is TGTGCCAGAAGCTTGGTTCCTTATAGCAATCAGCCCCAGCATTTT.

This chain's CDR3 is CASTRAGVGETQYF. In DNA, the CDR3 is TGTGCCAGCACCAGGGCGGGAGTCGGAGAGACCCAGTACTTC. The chain employs TRBV2 and TRBJ2-5; the match to TRBD2 covers 7 bases. Germline V gene lookup returns CDR1 SNHLY and CDR2 FYNNEI. There are 14 residues in the CDR3. Trimming cost V 7 bases and J 4 bases; bases outside gene matches: 9.

The rearrangement links TRBV5-1 to TRBJ1-1; TRBD1 aligns across 10 bases. The trim removed 4 bases at V and 5 bases at J, leaving 14 bases unmatched. The CDR3 contains 17 residues. Germline V lookup: CDR1 SGHRS, CDR2 YFSETQ. In nucleotides, the CDR3 is TGCGCCAGCAGCCCCCATAGACAGGGGGCGGTGGGGACTGAAGCTTTCTTT. It is translated as CASSPHRQGAVGTEAFF. The full variable domain, its missing parts supplied by reference TRBV5-1 and TRBJ1-1, is KAGVTQTPRYLIKTRGQQVTLSCSPISGHRSVSWYQQTPGQGLQFLFEYFSETQRNKGNFPGRFSGRQFSNSRSEMNVSTLELGDSALYLCASSPHRQGAVGTEAFFGQGTRLTVV.

The chain is built from TRBV5-1 and TRBJ2-3; 9 bases are shared with TRBD2. The trim removed 4 bases at V and 12 bases at J, leaving 9 bases unmatched. The length of the CDR3 is 13 residues. In germline, CDR1 is SGHRS, CDR2 YFSETQ. For the CDR3, the DNA is TGCGCCAGCAGCGCGTCGGGACTAGCCTCCCAGTATTTT. Its translation: CASSASGLASQYF.

The chain employs TRBV12-2 and TRBJ2-1; the DNA was not used to check the table's D call, TRBD1. TRBV12-2 counts as a pseudogene. This CDR3 has 17 amino acids. The CDR3 here is CASRFWARDRHGNEQFF. CDR3 bases: TGTGCAAGTCGCTTTTGGGCCCGGGACAGGCACGGCAATGAGCAGTTCTTC.

This clone came up a few times. The rearrangement joins TRBV28 to TRBJ1-2, with 7 bases aligning to TRBD1. J was trimmed by 4 bases and V by 5 bases; bases with no gene match: 7. CDR3 length: 14 residues. Looked up from germline, CDR1 is MDHEN and CDR2 is SYDVKM. The CDR3 protein is CASSPPGTAYGYTF. The DNA of the CDR3 is TGTGCCAGCAGTCCTCCCGGGACAGCCTATGGCTACACCTTC.

The J gene is TRBJ1-2, the V gene TRBV30, with D tentatively TRBD1 (6 bases). Germline CDR1 is GTSNPN and CDR2 is SVGIG (reference sequence). This CDR3 comprises 16 residues. V was shortened by 3 bases and J by 4 bases, with 21 bases between the two germline ends. The CDR3 DNA reads TGTGCCTGGAGCCCACCGGGACAACTCATTACCTATGGCTACACCTTC. It translates to CAWSPPGQLITYGYTF.

The rearrangement uses TRBV6-5 and TRBJ1-1; tentatively, D is TRBD1 (5 bases). Germline V gives CDR1 MNHEY, CDR2 SVGAGI. V was trimmed by 0 bases and J by 3 bases, leaving 11 bases between them. The CDR3 has 15 amino acids. This CDR3 is CASSYSTGGYTEAFF. CDR3 bases: TGTGCCAGCAGTTACTCGACGGGGGGGTACACTGAAGCTTTCTTT.

The gene calls are TRBV11-3 and TRBJ2-6; D is ambiguous. Trimming took off 5 bases at V and 2 bases at J, with 7 bases between the two ends. The germline gives CDR1 SGHNT, CDR2 YENEEA. This CDR3 contains 14 residues. The CDR3 spells CASSGDAGANVLTF. The CDR3 region has the DNA TGTGCCAGCAGCGGAGATGCTGGGGCCAACGTCCTGACTTTC.

The chain recombines TRBV4-2 with TRBJ2-7; 9 bases fit TRBD2. Trimming at V came to 0 bases and at J to 3 bases, leaving 6 bases not matched to a gene. Germline CDR1 LGHNA, CDR2 YNFKEQ. This CDR3 has 16 amino acids. For the CDR3, the DNA is TGTGCCAGCAGCCAAGAAGGTAGCGGGAGTGTCTACGAGCAGTACTTC. It encodes CASSQEGSGSVYEQYF.

DNA for the CDR3: TGCGCCAGCAGAGACGTTAGCGGGAGCTACGAGCAGTACTTC. This gives the protein CASRDVSGSYEQYF. The chain uses TRBV5-1 and TRBJ2-7; 9 bases align to TRBD2. The J segment lost 3 bases and the V segment lost 5 bases, leaving 6 bases of the junction unmatched. The CDR3 covers 14 residues. Germline V CDR1 and CDR2: SGHRS, YFSETQ.